The source of this TCR beta chain is a study of Tregs in tolerant kidney transplant recipients. Study conclusions and caveats: The small number of patients limits these findings pending further validation. Biological reproducibility was not directly addressed, but technical replication error appeared minimal.

Trimming took off 0 bases at V and 11 bases at J, with 14 bases between the two ends. There are 14 residues in the CDR3. The germline V gene encodes CDR1 LGHNA and CDR2 YNFKEQ. Sequencing was performed with immunoSEQ multiplex PCR; in TCRdb, only in-frame clones are kept and a portion is missing. There are 95,000 or so clones in the sample; approximately 94% occur only once, and roughly 1.7% lies in the top ten. Turning to this clone: The antigen remains unidentified.

Mixed chimerism was transient after nonmyeloablative marrow transplants from related graft donors. CD4+CD25+CD127- Tregs, CD4+CD25- non-Tregs, CD4 and CD8 cells were sorted. The source material was CD4+ T cells from blood (PBMCs), sampled 12 months after the transplant. The genes are TRBV4-2 and TRBJ2-1, with a weak D call TRBD2 (6 bases). This receptor was taken from a human patient who received a combined kidney and bone marrow transplant. Some T cells may trace back to the graft donor. The CDR3 bases are TGTGCCAGCAGCCAAGATTCCGGGGGAGCCAAGCAGTTCTTC. Amino acids: CASSQDSGGAKQFF.